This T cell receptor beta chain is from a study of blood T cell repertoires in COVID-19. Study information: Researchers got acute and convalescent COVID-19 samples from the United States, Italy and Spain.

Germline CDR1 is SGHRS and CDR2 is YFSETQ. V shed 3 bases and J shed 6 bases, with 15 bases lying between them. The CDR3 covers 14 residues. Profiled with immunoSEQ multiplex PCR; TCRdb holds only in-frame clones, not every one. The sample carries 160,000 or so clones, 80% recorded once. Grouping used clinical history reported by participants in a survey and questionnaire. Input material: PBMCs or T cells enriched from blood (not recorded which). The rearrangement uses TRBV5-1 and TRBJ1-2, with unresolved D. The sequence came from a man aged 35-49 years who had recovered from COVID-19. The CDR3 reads CASSSDRRWNGYTF. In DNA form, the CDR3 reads TGCGCCAGCAGCTCAGATCGCAGGTGGAATGGCTACACCTTC.